This T cell receptor beta chain was captured by sequencing in a study of regulatory T cells in long-lasting Graves disease. Germline CDR1 reads SGHRS; CDR2 reads YFSETQ. The CDR3 runs to 17 residues. V shed 1 base, J shed 8 bases, and the junction held 13 bases outside the gene matches. Time point reported: newly diagnosed GD, antithyroid drugs for less than 3 months. From PBMCs, RNA was extracted and then used to make the TCR library. This clonotype has only a few counts. Its antigen remains unidentified. Notes on the study in general: Thyroid tissue went unstudied; only peripheral blood was examined.

Arm-PCR of CDR3 regions and iRepertoire HTBI primers were used to build TCR beta libraries. TCRdb re-analysed the multiplex PCR reads in MiXCR, keeping a single row per CDR3 protein. Here the sample spans about 420,000 distinct CDR3 sequences, approximately 16% being singletons. In addition, the sample was reused for a study of T cells in Graves' hyperthyroidism and ophthalmopathy.

This TCR derives from a woman under 30 with Graves disease. The J gene is TRBJ1-2, the V gene TRBV5-1; TRBD1 agrees at 11 bases. The sequencing used peripheral blood mononuclear cells (PBMCs), collected at new diagnosis, from a patient treated with antithyroid drugs. The CDR3 region is CASSLFPIGQGASGYTF. The DNA of the CDR3 is TGCGCCAGCAGCTTGTTTCCAATTGGACAGGGGGCGTCGGGCTACACCTTC.